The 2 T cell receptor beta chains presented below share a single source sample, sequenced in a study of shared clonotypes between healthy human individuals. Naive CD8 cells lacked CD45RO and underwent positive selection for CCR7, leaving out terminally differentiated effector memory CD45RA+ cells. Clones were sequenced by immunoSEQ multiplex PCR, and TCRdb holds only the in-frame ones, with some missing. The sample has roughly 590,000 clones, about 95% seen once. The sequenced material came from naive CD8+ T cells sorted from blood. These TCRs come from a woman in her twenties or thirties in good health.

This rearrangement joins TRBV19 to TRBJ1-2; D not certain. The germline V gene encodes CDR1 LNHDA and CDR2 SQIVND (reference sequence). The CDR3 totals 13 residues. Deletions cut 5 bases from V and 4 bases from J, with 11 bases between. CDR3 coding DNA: TGTGCCAGTAGTTTGACACCCTCCTATGGCTACACCTTC. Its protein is CASSLTPSYGYTF.

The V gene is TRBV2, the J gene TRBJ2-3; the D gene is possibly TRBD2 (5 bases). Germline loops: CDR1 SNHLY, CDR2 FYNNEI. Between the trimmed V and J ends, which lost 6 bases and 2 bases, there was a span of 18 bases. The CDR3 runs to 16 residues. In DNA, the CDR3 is TGTGCCAGCAGAGACTACACAGAAACGGACACAGATACGCAGTATTTT. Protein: CASRDYTETDTDTQYF.